These 11 T cell receptor beta chains came from one sample sequenced in a study of blood T cell repertoires in COVID-19. Using immunoSEQ multiplex PCR, the repertoire was profiled, and TCRdb retains in-frame clones only, with some absent. The sample yields fewer than 450,000 clones, more than 75% seen once. Sequencing was performed on PBMCs or T cells enriched from blood (not recorded which). These receptors were collected from a woman in her 30s who had recovered from COVID-19.

The rearrangement links TRBV24-1 to TRBJ1-5, with unresolved D. CDR1 and CDR2 from the germline V gene are KGHDR and SFDVKD. CDR3 size: 13 residues. V dropped 5 bases and J dropped 6 bases, with 10 bases sitting between them. DNA for the CDR3: TGTGCCACCAGTGCACGGCCGGGTCAGCCCCAGCATTTT. Protein: CATSARPGQPQHF.

The J gene is TRBJ2-7, the V gene TRBV6-2 or TRBV6-3, with 10 positions matching TRBD2. The CDR3 is 15 residues long. The V gene's germline CDR1 is MNHEY and CDR2 SVGEGT. The junction had 4 bases not matched to a gene; V was cut back by 2 bases and J by 3 bases. The CDR3 sequence: CASSYRLAGGYEQYF. DNA for the CDR3: TGTGCCAGCAGTTACCGACTAGCGGGTGGCTACGAGCAGTACTTC.

In its sample, this clone was seen once. The chain recombines TRBV4-1 with TRBJ2-1; the match to TRBD1 covers 9 bases. CDR1 is MGHRA and CDR2 is YSYEKL in the germline V gene. This CDR3 comprises 14 residues. J was trimmed by 5 bases and V by 3 bases; bases with no gene match: 2. The CDR3 nucleotides read TGCGCCAGCAGCCACGGACAGGGGAACAATGAGCAGTTCTTC. Protein product: CASSHGQGNNEQFF.

The chain couples TRBV4-1 to TRBJ2-3; D perhaps matches TRBD1 (7 bases). Germline V gives CDR1 MGHRA, CDR2 YSYEKL. The V end lost 0 bases, the J end lost 2 bases, and 12 bases lay between the germline ends. This CDR3 has 16 residues. The CDR3 region is CASSQDRGTVTDTQYF. The CDR3 bases are TGCGCCAGCAGCCAAGATCGGGGGACAGTCACAGATACGCAGTATTTT.

In its sample, this clone was seen a few times. This chain links TRBV12-3 or TRBV12-4 with TRBJ1-1; tentatively, D is TRBD1 (5 bases). There are 13 residues in the CDR3. Trimming took off 6 bases at V and 4 bases at J, with 12 bases between the two ends. CDR3 nucleotides: TGTGCCAGCAGCCTCAGGGATGGCACTGAAGCTTTCTTT. Translation: CASSLRDGTEAFF.

The chain joins TRBV2 to TRBJ1-1; D unclear. The length of the CDR3 is 12 residues. V gave up 6 bases and J gave up 5 bases, with 10 bases separating them. Germline V gene sequence: CDR1 SNHLY, CDR2 FYNNEI. CDR3 DNA sequence: TGTGCCAGCAGGGAGATATGGACTGAAGCTTTCTTT. This encodes CASREIWTEAFF.

This chain links TRBV27 with TRBJ1-1; D gene ambiguous. Trimming shortened V by 6 bases and J by 4 bases, and 9 bases separated the two germline ends. CDR3 length equals 12 residues. The germline gives CDR1 MNHEY, CDR2 SMNVEV (reference sequence). The CDR3 DNA sequence: TGTGCCAGCAGGAGTTCGGGCACTGAAGCTTTCTTT. It encodes CASRSSGTEAFF.

The chain recombines TRBV9 with TRBJ1-3; possibly TRBD1 for D (6 bases). Germline lookup yields CDR1 SGDLS and CDR2 YYNGEE. V dropped 0 bases and J dropped 0 bases, with 13 bases sitting between them. This CDR3 is 17 amino acids long. The DNA of the CDR3 is TGTGCCAGCAGCGTAGAGGCAGGGGCCTACTCTGGAAACACCATATATTTT. This gives the protein CASSVEAGAYSGNTIYF.

This sequence joins TRBV15 and TRBJ1-4, with D perhaps matching TRBD1 (5 bases). The V end lost 6 bases, the J end lost 8 bases, and 13 bases lay between the germline ends. The V gene's germline CDR1 is LNHNV and CDR2 YYDKDF (reference sequence). The CDR3 consists of 13 residues. CDR3 amino acids: CATRAGLAEKLFF. The CDR3 DNA sequence: TGTGCCACCAGGGCAGGGTTGGCGGAAAAACTGTTTTTT.

The chain is built from TRBV5-5 and TRBJ2-3, with D perhaps TRBD1 (6 bases). Germline assignment: CDR1 SGHKS and CDR2 YYEKEE (reference sequence). V was cut by 3 bases and J by 3 bases, with 14 bases left in between. The CDR3 length is 15 residues. This CDR3 is CASSSQGRGTDTQYF. The CDR3 DNA reads as TGTGCCAGCAGCTCTCAGGGGCGTGGGACAGATACGCAGTATTTT.

The chain is built from TRBV9 and TRBJ1-1; D gene uncertain. Trimming took 0 bases from V and 3 from J, leaving 6 bases between them. The germline CDR1 and CDR2 sequences are SGDLS and YYNGEE. CDR3 length: 13 residues. CDR3 protein: CASSVGLDTEAFF. The CDR3 nucleotides are TGTGCCAGCAGCGTAGGACTGGACACTGAAGCTTTCTTT. The full variable domain, its missing parts supplied by reference TRBV9 and TRBJ1-1, is DSGVTQTPKHLITATGQRVTLRCSPRSGDLSVYWYQQSLDQGLQFLIQYYNGEERAKGNILERFSAQQFPDLHSELNLSSLELGDSALYFCASSVGLDTEAFFGQGTRLTVV.